Each of the 27 T cell receptor beta chains below was sequenced from the same sample in a study of memory CD4+ T cells and cytomegalovirus serostatus. The sort gate was single viable CD3+CD4+CD8-CD45RO+ cells for memory CD4+ T cells. Sequencing was performed with immunoSEQ multiplex PCR; in TCRdb, only in-frame clones are kept and a portion is missing. Of about 61,000 clones in the sample, 82% were seen once. Sequencing was performed on memory CD4+ T cells from blood. Receptor source: an adult in good health and CMV-seronegative.

J is TRBJ2-3 and V is TRBV5-1; a possible D gene is TRBD1 (6 bases). This CDR3 has 15 amino acids. Trimming cost V 3 bases and J 0 bases, with 11 bases left between them. The V gene's germline CDR1 is SGHRS and CDR2 YFSETQ. CDR3: CASSYQGSSTDTQYF. CDR3 DNA: TGCGCCAGCAGCTACCAGGGGAGTAGCACAGATACGCAGTATTTT.

The gene calls are TRBV11-2 and TRBJ2-5, with unresolved D. V was shortened by 2 bases and J by 4 bases, with 20 bases between the two germline ends. CDR3 length: 17 amino acids. The germline V gene has CDR1 SGHAT and CDR2 FQNNGV. The CDR3 nucleotides are TGTGCCAGCAGCTTACAGAAGTTCCGCGGCGATGGAGAGACCCAGTACTTC. Protein: CASSLQKFRGDGETQYF.

V is TRBV5-1 and J is TRBJ2-7; TRBD2 aligns across 9 bases. This CDR3 contains 14 residues. The germline gives CDR1 SGHRS, CDR2 YFSETQ. Trimming took 5 bases from V and 3 from J; bases not matched to a gene: 6. CDR3 in DNA: TGCGCCAGCAGTTTTGAAGCGGGGGGCTACGAGCAGTACTTC. Its protein product is CASSFEAGGYEQYF.

The sample holds one count of this clone. V usage is TRBV27 and J usage is TRBJ1-1; possibly TRBD1 for D (5 bases). Per germline, CDR1 MNHEY and CDR2 SMNVEV (reference sequence). CDR3 size: 14 residues. The V end was cut by 5 bases, the J end by 1 base, with 11 bases between. The CDR3 coding sequence is TGTGCCAGCAGTAGAAGGGGTGGGAACACTGAAGCTTTCTTT. Translation: CASSRRGGNTEAFF.

This clone was seen a single time. The chain couples TRBV28 to TRBJ2-3, with TRBD2 as a possible D gene (5 bases). The V gene lost 10 bases and the J gene lost 3 bases, with 17 bases spanning the gap. Germline V gene data show CDR1 as MDHEN and CDR2 as SYDVKM. The CDR3 contains 14 residues. For the CDR3, the DNA is TGTGCCATAATACCGCGGGTCGGGACAGATACGCAGTATTTT. This sequence encodes CAIIPRVGTDTQYF.

V and J are TRBV30 and TRBJ2-2; TRBD2 matches at 9 bases. Germline values: CDR1 GTSNPN, CDR2 SVGIG (reference sequence). Germline trimming cut 5 bases from V and 3 bases from J; bases unmatched to any gene: 7. This CDR3 region has 15 residues. CDR3 sequence reads: CAWARLAGYTGELFF. The DNA for the CDR3 is TGTGCCTGGGCACGGCTAGCGGGATACACCGGGGAGCTGTTTTTT.

This clone is classed as medium-sized. The chain carries TRBV6-5 and TRBJ1-2, with D tentatively TRBD1 (6 bases). Looked up from germline, CDR1 is MNHEY and CDR2 is SVGAGI. The CDR3 covers 14 residues. V was cut by 7 bases and J by 4 bases, with 16 bases left in between. CDR3 loop: CASTPRGRGYGYTF. The CDR3 coding sequence is TGTGCCAGCACCCCCAGGGGACGAGGCTATGGCTACACCTTC.

The chain links TRBV18 to TRBJ2-4; a weak D match, TRBD1 (5 bases). CDR1 and CDR2 from the germline V gene are KGHSH and LQKENI. V gave up 0 bases and J gave up 8 bases, with 8 bases separating them. The CDR3 contains 13 residues. CDR3 DNA sequence: TGTGCCAGCTCACCACCGGCCAGGGACATTCAGTACTTC. Amino acid sequence: CASSPPARDIQYF.

The chain is built from TRBV27 and TRBJ2-2; the D call may be TRBD1 or TRBD2 (6 bases each). CDR1 is MNHEY, CDR2 SMNVEV, per germline (reference sequence). V was shortened by 3 bases and J by 2 bases, with 10 bases between the two germline ends. The CDR3 spans 15 residues. The CDR3 loop is CASSFRGPNTGELFF. As DNA, the CDR3 is TGTGCCAGCAGTTTTCGGGGGCCTAACACCGGGGAGCTGTTTTTT.

This clone was recorded only once. The J gene is TRBJ1-4, the V gene TRBV7-8; D is possibly TRBD1 (5 bases). This CDR3 is built from 16 residues. CDR1 is SGHVS and CDR2 is FQNEAQ in the germline V gene. Trimming took 5 bases from V and 1 from J, leaving 14 bases between them. The CDR3 is CASSTTADRTNEKLFF. CDR3 DNA: TGTGCCAGCAGCACGACCGCCGACAGAACTAATGAAAAACTGTTTTTT.

The rearrangement uses TRBV6-5 and TRBJ1-2, with unresolved D. V dropped 0 bases and J dropped 0 bases, with 5 bases sitting between them. CDR3 length: 14 residues. Germline CDR1 and CDR2: MNHEY and SVGAGI. Written as DNA, the CDR3 is TGTGCCAGCAGTTACTCGAGCCCTAACTATGGCTACACCTTC. Translating it yields CASSYSSPNYGYTF.

This chain links TRBV11-2 with TRBJ2-1, with D tentatively TRBD1 (7 bases). The CDR3 is made up of 16 amino acids. The V and J ends lost 4 bases and 6 bases respectively, with 19 bases between them. CDR1 and CDR2 (germline): SGHAT, FQNNGV. The CDR3 bases are TGTGCCAGCAGCTCAGGGGGGAGCAGGGCGGGCAATGAGCAGTTCTTC. Its translation: CASSSGGSRAGNEQFF.

The chain carries TRBV6-5 and TRBJ1-6, with a weak D call TRBD1 (6 bases). The length of the CDR3 is 16 residues. The V and J ends lost 0 bases and 6 bases respectively, with 12 bases between them. The germline V gene has CDR1 MNHEY and CDR2 SVGAGI. The DNA of the CDR3 is TGTGCCAGCAGTTACTCGAAGTGGGGGCCTAATTCACCCCTCCACTTT. It is translated as CASSYSKWGPNSPLHF.

Here the CDR3 reads CASSWDRAYEQYF. CDR3 nucleotides: TGTGCCAGCAGTTGGGACAGGGCCTACGAGCAGTACTTC. The chain recombines TRBV2 with TRBJ2-7; 9 bases are a match to TRBD1. This CDR3 region has 13 residues. The V gene end was trimmed by 5 bases and the J gene end by 2 bases; junction bases not matched to a gene: 1. Germline CDR1 SNHLY, CDR2 FYNNEI.

This rearrangement joins TRBV15 to TRBJ2-2; D is unresolved. The CDR3 sequence is 11 residues long. V gave up 8 bases and J gave up 5 bases, with 6 bases separating them. CDR1 and CDR2 from the germline V gene are LNHNV and YYDKDF (reference sequence). The CDR3 reads CATQSTGELFF. The CDR3 region has the DNA TGTGCCACCCAGAGTACCGGGGAGCTGTTTTTT.

This clone was detected only once. The chain is built from TRBV9 and TRBJ2-1, with 8 bases that match TRBD1. The V gene end was trimmed by 3 bases and the J gene end by 14 bases; junction bases not matched to a gene: 13. The CDR3 is 14 amino acids. Germline values: CDR1 SGDLS, CDR2 YYNGEE. The CDR3 DNA reads as TGTGCCAGCAGCGCGCAGGGGGCGCCTCTGAAAAAGTTCTTC. Protein product: CASSAQGAPLKKFF.

V usage is TRBV7-9 and J usage is TRBJ1-2; D remains ambiguous. Germline V gene lookup returns CDR1 SEHNR and CDR2 FQNEAQ (reference sequence). The CDR3 sequence is 16 residues long. V was clipped by 2 bases and J by 4 bases, with 17 bases between them. DNA for the CDR3: TGTGCCAGCAGCTTAAGAGGCACGCAAGAGGGCTATGGCTACACCTTC. Protein: CASSLRGTQEGYGYTF.

The genes are TRBV11-2 and TRBJ2-1, with 7 bases identical to TRBD2. CDR1 is SGHAT, CDR2 FQNNGV, per germline. The junction had 4 bases not matched to a gene; V was cut back by 3 bases and J by 2 bases. The CDR3 contains 15 residues. The CDR3 region has the DNA TGTGCCAGCAGCTTCTTGCTAGCGGCCTACAATGAGCAGTTCTTC. Protein product: CASSFLLAAYNEQFF. The variable domain in full, completed from reference TRBV11-2 and TRBJ2-1, reads EAGVAQSPRYKIIEKRQSVAFWCNPISGHATLYWYQQILGQGPKLLIQFQNNGVVDDSQLPKDRFSAERLKGVDSTLKIQPAKLEDSAVYLCASSFLLAAYNEQFFGPGTRLTVL.

V usage is TRBV14 and J usage is TRBJ1-1, with 7 bases aligning to TRBD1. CDR1 SGHDN and CDR2 FVKESK come from the germline V gene. The CDR3 is made up of 15 amino acids. V shed 4 bases, J shed 1 base, and the junction held 6 bases outside the gene matches. The CDR3 sequence is CASSRYRGSNTEAFF. Written as DNA, the CDR3 is TGTGCCAGCAGCCGTTACAGGGGATCGAACACTGAAGCTTTCTTT.

The chain has TRBV6-1 and TRBJ2-5; 11 positions match TRBD1. J gave up 5 bases and V 4 bases, and 3 bases lay outside the gene matches. The CDR3 consists of 14 residues. Germline lookup yields CDR1 MNHNS and CDR2 SASEGT. CDR3 DNA sequence: TGTGCCAGCAGTGGGACAGGGGGCGCGGAGACCCAGTACTTC. It translates to CASSGTGGAETQYF.

The V call is TRBV4-1, the J call TRBJ1-4, with TRBD1 identical over 9 bases. The germline V gene encodes CDR1 MGHRA and CDR2 YSYEKL. CDR3 length equals 17 residues. V dropped 1 base and J dropped 8; count of bases not matched to a gene: 11. CDR3 coding DNA: TGCGCCAGCAGCCAAGTCCCCACCGGGACAGGGCGGGAAAAACTGTTTTTT. Protein product: CASSQVPTGTGREKLFF.

The gene calls are TRBV14 and TRBJ2-1; 11 bases align to TRBD2. CDR3 length: 16 amino acids. V shed 0 bases and J 9 bases; nucleotides not matched to a gene: 7. Germline V CDR1 and CDR2: SGHDN, FVKESK. The CDR3 nucleotides are TGTGCCAGCAGCCAAGATTTAGCGGGGGGGCGGTCTGAGCAGTTCTTC. Its translation is CASSQDLAGGRSEQFF.

V gene TRBV19 combines with J gene TRBJ2-7, with 9 bases matching TRBD1. The CDR3 consists of 15 residues. The V gene end was trimmed by 5 bases and the J gene end by 2 bases; junction bases not matched to a gene: 7. CDR1 LNHDA and CDR2 SQIVND come from the germline V gene (reference sequence). The CDR3 is CASSRSGTGTYEQYF. Written as DNA, the CDR3 is TGTGCCAGTAGTCGGTCCGGGACAGGGACCTACGAGCAGTACTTC.

V is TRBV6-5 and J is TRBJ1-1; no firm D call. V was shortened by 5 bases and J by 0 bases, with 7 bases between the two germline ends. Germline CDR1 reads MNHEY; CDR2 reads SVGAGI. The length of the CDR3 is 13 residues. The chain's CDR3 is CASSAQMNTEAFF. CDR3 DNA: TGTGCCAGCAGTGCGCAAATGAACACTGAAGCTTTCTTT.

This chain connects TRBV28 to TRBJ2-7; 7 bases map to TRBD1. V shed 10 bases and J 0 bases; nucleotides not matched to a gene: 6. This CDR3 spans 13 amino acids. CDR1 is MDHEN, CDR2 SYDVKM, per germline. As DNA, the CDR3 is TGTGCCATAATGGGACAGTACTCCTACGAGCAGTACTTC. Amino acids: CAIMGQYSYEQYF.

V is TRBV30 and J is TRBJ1-4; 9 bases are shared with TRBD1. The CDR3 runs 17 residues. J gave up 2 bases and V 0 bases, and 7 bases lay outside the gene matches. Germline V gene sequence: CDR1 GTSNPN, CDR2 SVGIG (reference sequence). The CDR3 loop is CAWSVGDRVGTNEKLFF. In DNA form, the CDR3 reads TGTGCCTGGAGTGTAGGGGACAGGGTGGGCACTAATGAAAAACTGTTTTTT.

This clone was detected only once. This chain uses TRBV28 with TRBJ1-2; TRBD1 agrees at 10 bases. J gave up 4 bases and V 10 bases, and 6 bases lay outside the gene matches. The CDR3 contains 13 residues. Germline assignment: CDR1 MDHEN and CDR2 SYDVKM. The CDR3 loop reads CAILRDRGYGYTF. The CDR3 coding sequence is TGTGCCATCCTCCGGGACAGGGGCTATGGCTACACCTTC.